These 16 T cell receptor beta chains came from one sample sequenced in a study of T cell responses to AZD1222 COVID-19 vaccine. Repertoires were generated with immunoSEQ multiplex PCR, while TCRdb's copy carries only in-frame clones and drops some. Here the sample spans 95,000 to 110,000 clones, about 85% being singletons. Material: peripheral blood, obtained on day 0 of AZD1222 vaccination. Receptors were obtained from an adult in good health.

The rearrangement joins TRBV19 to TRBJ1-4; D uncertain. CDR1 is LNHDA and CDR2 is SQIVND in the germline V gene (reference sequence). The V and J ends lost 6 bases and 0 bases respectively, with 5 bases between them. The CDR3 covers 13 residues. CDR3: CASRDATNEKLFF. The CDR3 bases are TGTGCCAGTAGGGACGCAACTAATGAAAAACTGTTTTTT.

To note about this clone: Other DNA sequences within the sample encode an identical CDR3. V usage is TRBV5-6 and J usage is TRBJ1-1; D is possibly TRBD1 (5 bases). The V and J ends lost 4 bases and 4 bases respectively, with 14 bases between them. CDR3 length equals 14 residues. Germline V gives CDR1 SGHDT, CDR2 YYEEEE. For the CDR3, the DNA is TGTGCCAGCAGCCCCTTGGCGGGACCCACTGAAGCTTTCTTT. Encoded protein: CASSPLAGPTEAFF. Based on the CDR3 plus reference TRBV5-6 and TRBJ1-1, the full variable domain is DAGVTQSPTHLIKTRGQQVTLRCSPKSGHDTVSWYQQALGQGPQFIFQYYEEEERQRGNFPDRFSGHQFPNYSSELNVNALLLGDSALYLCASSPLAGPTEAFFGQGTRLTVV.

The chain links TRBV9 to TRBJ2-3; D is ambiguous. Looked up from germline, CDR1 is SGDLS and CDR2 is YYNGEE. The CDR3 is 13 amino acids. V was trimmed by 0 bases and J by 5 bases, leaving 7 bases between them. The CDR3 protein is CASSVEYEDTQYF. The CDR3 DNA reads TGTGCCAGCAGCGTAGAGTATGAAGATACGCAGTATTTT.

The gene calls are TRBV6-2 or TRBV6-3 and TRBJ1-5; D not resolved. The CDR3 sequence is 16 residues long. V gave up 2 bases and J gave up 0 bases, with 11 bases separating them. Germline V gives CDR1 MNHEY, CDR2 SVGEGT. CDR3 coding DNA: TGTGCCAGCAGTTACGATGGATACAATAGCAATCAGCCCCAGCATTTT. Residues: CASSYDGYNSNQPQHF.

The rearrangement links TRBV4-3 to TRBJ2-3, with 8 positions matching TRBD2. Trimming removed 3 bases from V and 4 bases from J; junction bases left unmatched: 6. CDR1 and CDR2 from the germline V gene are LGHNA and YSLEER. The CDR3 has 15 residues. The CDR3 DNA follows: TGCGCCAGCAGCCAGGTTAGCGGGACCCCAGATACGCAGTATTTT. Translating it yields CASSQVSGTPDTQYF.

This chain connects TRBV6-5 to TRBJ1-1; D is unresolved. The CDR3 loop spans 16 amino acids. Germline CDR1 and CDR2: MNHEY and SVGAGI. Trimming removed 0 bases at V and 5 bases at J, with 16 bases between. The CDR3 loop is CASSYSFDPLRTEAFF. The CDR3 DNA reads TGTGCCAGCAGTTACTCGTTCGACCCCTTGAGGACTGAAGCTTTCTTT.

The chain couples TRBV7-2 to TRBJ2-5; 7 bases are shared with TRBD2. Germline values: CDR1 SGHTA, CDR2 FQGNSA. The ends lost 5 bases at V and 3 bases at J; junction bases unmatched: 9. This CDR3 is built from 15 residues. The DNA of the CDR3 is TGTGCCAGCAGCCTCCGAGCGGGAAATAAAGAGACCCAGTACTTC. Protein: CASSLRAGNKETQYF.

This clone turned up a few times. J is TRBJ2-7 and V is TRBV6-1; D remains ambiguous. Germline assignment: CDR1 MNHNS and CDR2 SASEGT. V shed 1 base and J shed 3 bases, with 13 bases lying between them. This CDR3 has 15 residues. CDR3 protein: CASSEDGSPGYEQYF. The CDR3 region has the DNA TGTGCCAGCAGTGAAGATGGCTCGCCGGGCTACGAGCAGTACTTC.

The CDR3 sequence: CASSPGEFFYEQYF. The CDR3, as DNA: TGCGCCAGCAGCCCAGGGGAATTCTTCTACGAGCAGTACTTC. The V and J genes are TRBV4-1 and TRBJ2-7; the D gene is possibly TRBD1 (6 bases). Germline CDR1 and CDR2: MGHRA and YSYEKL. The CDR3 runs 14 residues. Trimming removed 4 bases at V and 3 bases at J, with 13 bases between.

The V and J genes are TRBV4-3 and TRBJ2-7; unclear D gene. This CDR3 comprises 16 residues. Germline CDR1 LGHNA, CDR2 YSLEER. Trimming stripped 0 bases from V and 0 bases from J, with 12 bases between. CDR3 nucleotides: TGCGCCAGCAGCCAAGAGTATCGGCCTTTCTCCTACGAGCAGTACTTC. It codes for CASSQEYRPFSYEQYF.

The chain recombines TRBV18 with TRBJ2-3; 7 positions match TRBD2. With V trimmed by 0 bases and J by 3 bases, 3 bases remained unmatched. Germline loops: CDR1 KGHSH, CDR2 LQKENI. The CDR3 has 15 amino acids. CDR3 coding DNA: TGTGCCAGCTCACCACCCGCGGGAGAAACAGATACGCAGTATTTT. Protein: CASSPPAGETDTQYF.

The table lists this clone with a count of one. V and J are TRBV28 and TRBJ1-3; a possible D gene is TRBD1 (5 bases). V was cut by 9 bases and J by 0 bases, with 15 bases left in between. The germline V gene has CDR1 MDHEN and CDR2 SYDVKM. The CDR3 loop spans 15 amino acids. CDR3 protein: CASCKGPASGNTIYF. Written as DNA, the CDR3 is TGTGCCAGTTGCAAGGGACCGGCCTCTGGAAACACCATATATTTT. Complete variable domain (other parts from reference TRBV28 and TRBJ1-3): DVKVTQSSRYLVKRTGEKVFLECVQDMDHENMFWYRQDPGLGLRLIYFSYDVKMKEKGDIPEGYSVSREKKERFSLILESASTNQTSMYLCASCKGPASGNTIYFGEGSWLTVV.

The chain combines TRBV5-1 with TRBJ2-3; no firm D call. Trimming shortened V by 0 bases and J by 9 bases, and 17 bases separated the two germline ends. Germline V lookup: CDR1 SGHRS, CDR2 YFSETQ. The CDR3 consists of 15 residues. The CDR3 is CASSLDYSEGSTQYF. DNA for the CDR3: TGCGCCAGCAGCTTGGATTACTCAGAAGGGTCAACGCAGTATTTT. Based on the CDR3 plus reference TRBV5-1 and TRBJ2-3, the full variable domain is KAGVTQTPRYLIKTRGQQVTLSCSPISGHRSVSWYQQTPGQGLQFLFEYFSETQRNKGNFPGRFSGRQFSNSRSEMNVSTLELGDSALYLCASSLDYSEGSTQYFGPGTRLTVL.

The rearrangement joins TRBV3-1 (or the pseudogene TRBV3-2) to TRBJ2-2; 9 nucleotides agree with TRBD1. V was clipped by 5 bases and J by 1 base; unmatched bases: 2. Germline assignment: CDR1 LGHDT and CDR2 YNNKEL (reference sequence). This CDR3 is 15 amino acids long. In nucleotides, the CDR3 is TGTGCCAGCAGCGGACAGGGGATGAACACCGGGGAGCTGTTTTTT. It translates to CASSGQGMNTGELFF.

V and J are TRBV7-2 and TRBJ2-7; D remains ambiguous. The CDR3 is 14 residues long. Germline V gives CDR1 SGHTA, CDR2 FQGNSA. Trimming cost V 3 bases and J 6 bases, with 15 bases left between them. The CDR3 DNA reads as TGTGCCAGCAGCTTCGGCGGTTCCTGGGGCGAGCAGTACTTC. It specifies CASSFGGSWGEQYF.

This rearrangement joins TRBV11-2 to TRBJ2-5; the D is unclear. Germline V lookup: CDR1 SGHAT, CDR2 FQNNGV. V was pared by 6 bases and J by 1 base, with 3 bases between. The CDR3 has 11 amino acids. CDR3 nucleotides: TGTGCCAGCAGTCTCCAAGAGACCCAGTACTTC. It codes for CASSLQETQYF.